This TCR beta chain is from a study of blood T cell repertoires in COVID-19. Sequencing used immunoSEQ multiplex PCR; TCRdb keeps in-frame clones, though not all of them. The sample lists tens of thousands of clones, 70% to 90% occurring once. This CDR3 comprises 14 residues. Germline loops: CDR1 LGHDT, CDR2 YNNKEL (reference sequence). Trimming left V 8 bases short and J 5 bases short, with 15 bases between. Patients at the Seattle site were enrolled during active infection and followed longitudinally. The sequencing sample was made of peripheral blood. This receptor was obtained from a woman aged 80 or over with COVID-19, enrolled during active disease. The J gene is TRBJ2-2, the V gene TRBV3-1 (or the pseudogene TRBV3-2); D may be TRBD1 (6 bases). For the CDR3, the DNA is TGTGCCAGCTCAGGAAACAGGGTGACCGGGGAGCTGTTTTTT. Protein sequence: CASSGNRVTGELFF.